This T cell receptor (beta chain) came from a study of blood T cell repertoires in COVID-19 (dated by TCRdb to 2019 to 2021). With regard to the full study: Samples covering the acute and convalescent phases of COVID-19 were provided by collaborators in the United States, Italy and Spain. The prospective study material was composed of cDNA or gDNA derived from T cells, B-cell-depleted T cells, or PBMCs. The dataset comprised deeply sampled blood TCRbeta repertoires from subjects exposed to, actively infected with, or recovered from COVID-19. A freely available public database, intended as a resource for researchers studying the immune response to SARS-CoV-2, is where the repertoires were released. The samples were drawn from two sources: the first 160 participants of the ongoing ImmuneRACE study, and some 1,300 subjects contributed by 6 global collaborators. The sample metadata nearly always contained a de-identified subject ID, COVID-19 status, age in years and sex. Where HLA class I and class II types were available, the types were taken from metadata supplied by the sample provider, not from assay-based typing.

Participants in the prospective study were enrolled through a virtual design, were aged about 18 to 100 years, and lived in under 25 United States geographic areas. To assign participants to cohorts, the prospective study relied on clinical history that participants themselves reported in a screening survey and a study questionnaire. In the prospective study, whole blood, serum and a nasopharyngeal or oropharyngeal swab were collected from each participant by mobile phlebotomists. Prospective study participants could optionally give additional blood draws and questionnaires over an approximately two-month period. Before DNA extraction, blood samples from the prospective study were shipped at room temperature or frozen. The research as a whole found: How much clinical and demographic metadata was included differed by source and by participant, and the metadata was provided uncurated.

As regards this clone: The specificity of this receptor is unknown. Nothing much larger sits one base from this clone, and base qualities are not available.

Relative to germline, V is missing 0 bases and J is missing 3 bases, with 1 base of the junction outside any gene match. CDR1 ENHRY and CDR2 SYGVKD are derived from the germline V gene. The CDR3 goes from the cysteine to the phenylalanine over 15 residues. This entry keeps only the CDR3 DNA: 45 bases, framed from base 1. TCRbeta CDR3 regions were amplified from genomic DNA using the immunoSEQ Assay, a bias-controlled multiplex PCR. In the original analysis: The number of nucleated cells in each sample was estimated by amplification of reference gene primers within the assay. Sequence reads were collapsed and filtered to measure the absolute abundance of every unique TCRbeta CDR3 rearrangement. For each sample, productive Simpson clonality was calculated as the square root of Simpson's diversity index over productive rearrangements. TCRdb carries this immuneACCESS record with in-frame sequences only. Its versions omit some clonotypes, under half of them owing to an unresolved V gene in the studies checked, with the rest unexplained. For V, J and clone size, that table is used; D and trimming come from the DNA. This sample gives 150,000 to 200,000 clones in total; more than 75% of them show up just once. In total, the top ten clones hold 1% to 1.5% of the sample.

The sequenced sample consisted of PBMCs or T cells enriched from blood (not recorded which). The receptor was derived from a human donor with acute COVID-19. The donor label of this sample is uncertain. The V gene is TRBV10-3 and the J gene is TRBJ2-7; 11 central nucleotides agree with TRBD1. The CDR3 region: CAISESDRGLYEQYF. The sequenced DNA is TGTGCCATCAGTGAGTCGGACAGGGGGCTCTACGAGCAGTACTTC.